A selection of T cell receptor beta chains follows, all from one sample in a study of T cell changes during pregnancy in multiple sclerosis. The protocol was immunoSEQ multiplex PCR, while the TCRdb copy is restricted to in-frame clones and leaves out a portion. This sample has 50,000 to 70,000 clones, with roughly 89% found just once. The sample consisted of peripheral blood, taken in the second trimester of pregnancy. The receptors here all came from a female donor with multiple sclerosis, enrolled in a pregnancy study. CDR3s include the opening cysteine and the closing phenylalanine or tryptophan. The D gene is left open where the match is weak. Clone size is stated in some rows and not others, as once, few, many or a class when expanded.

CDR3aa	CDR3nt	v_gene	j_gene	abundance	d_gene
CASSLQGDTGELFF	TGTGCCAGCAGCCTACAGGGTGACACCGGGGAGCTGTTTTTT	TRBV6-1	TRBJ2-2	-	-
CASSEMAGTSDTQYF	TGTGCCAGCAGTGAAATGGCAGGGACATCAGATACGCAGTATTTT	TRBV6-1	TRBJ2-3	-	-
CASITGSGNQPQHF	TGTGCCAGCATTACAGGGTCAGGCAATCAGCCCCAGCATTTT	TRBV28	TRBJ1-5	once	-
CASSLGPGGSYEQYF	TGCGCCAGCAGCTTGGGGCCAGGGGGGTCCTACGAGCAGTACTTC	TRBV5-1	TRBJ2-7	-	-
CASSPQTGETGELFF	TGTGCCAGCAGCCCACAGACAGGGGAAACCGGGGAGCTGTTTTTT	TRBV7-6	TRBJ2-2	-	TRBD1
CASSEGQNFQPQHF	TGTGCCAGCAGTGAAGGGCAGAATTTTCAGCCCCAGCATTTT	TRBV2	TRBJ1-5	-	-
CASSPIGDPHNNYEQYF	TGTGCCAGCAGTCCCATCGGAGACCCCCACAACAACTACGAGCAGTACTTC	TRBV27	TRBJ2-7	-	-
CASSPRDANYGYTF	TGTGCCAGCTCTCCGCGGGATGCTAACTATGGCTACACCTTC	TRBV18	TRBJ1-2	-	-
CASSFPGGGTEAFF	TGTGCCAGCAGCTTTCCGGGGGGGGGCACTGAAGCTTTCTTT	TRBV7-9	TRBJ1-1	-	-
CAWSITSGMGDEQFF	TGTGCCTGGAGTATAACTAGCGGAATGGGGGATGAGCAGTTCTTC	TRBV30	TRBJ2-1	-	TRBD2
CASSLASGGTSGTRRPETQYF	TGCGCCAGCAGCTTGGCATCGGGGGGGACTAGCGGGACCCGCCGCCCAGAGACCCAGTACTTC	TRBV5-1	TRBJ2-5	-	TRBD2
CASSPGGDEAFF	TGTGCCAGCTCACCGGGAGGGGATGAAGCTTTCTTT	TRBV18	TRBJ1-1	-	-